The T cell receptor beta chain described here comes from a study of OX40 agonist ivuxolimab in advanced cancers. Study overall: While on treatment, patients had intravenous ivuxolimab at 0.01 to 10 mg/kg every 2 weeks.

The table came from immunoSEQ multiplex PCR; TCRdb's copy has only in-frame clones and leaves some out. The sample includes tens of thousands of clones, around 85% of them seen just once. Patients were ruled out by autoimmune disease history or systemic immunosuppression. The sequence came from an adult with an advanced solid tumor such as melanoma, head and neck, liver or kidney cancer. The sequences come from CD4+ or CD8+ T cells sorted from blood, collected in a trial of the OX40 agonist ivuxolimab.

The CDR3 nucleotides read TGTGCCAGCAGTGAAGTTGGGGCCAACGTCCTGACTTTC. Translated, it gives CASSEVGANVLTF. The chain couples TRBV2 to TRBJ2-6; no definite D call. Germline-derived CDR1 and CDR2 are SNHLY and FYNNEI. The CDR3 has 13 amino acids. The V end lost 1 base, the J end lost 3 bases, and 1 base lay between the germline ends.